Listed below are T cell receptor beta chains from one sample, sequenced in a study of T cell responses to AZD1222 COVID-19 vaccine. Libraries were prepared by immunoSEQ multiplex PCR; TCRdb keeps only in-frame clonotypes and omits some of them. The data contain around 220,000 clones, around 94% of them singletons. This specimen consisted of peripheral blood, obtained 28 days after the second dose of the MenACWY control vaccine. Receptors originate from an adult who received the MenACWY meningococcal vaccine as a control. CDR3s include the opening cysteine and the closing phenylalanine or tryptophan. D genes are given only for firm matches. Where a row states a size, it is once, few, many or the class of an expanded clone; other rows omit it.

cdr3_nt cdr3_aa v_call clone_size j_call d_call cdr3_length
TGCGCCAGCAGCTTGGGGGACTGGGGGTACAATGAGCAGTTCTTC CASSLGDWGYNEQFF TRBV5-1 - TRBJ2-1 - 15
TGTGCCAAACCGGGACTAGCGGGAGGGCCGTACGAGCAGTACTTC CAKPGLAGGPYEQYF TRBV27 - TRBJ2-7 TRBD2 15
TGTGCCAGCAGTTTCGGGGGGCCTTTCGCGGAGACCCAGTACTTC CASSFGGPFAETQYF TRBV27 once TRBJ2-5 - 15
TGCGCCAGCATGGGGCCGCTCAGGGGGAACTATGGCTACACCTTC CASMGPLRGNYGYTF TRBV4-1 once TRBJ1-2 TRBD1 15
TGTGCCAGCTCACCGGGTGACAGCCACAATCAGCCCCAGCATTTT CASSPGDSHNQPQHF TRBV18 - TRBJ1-5 - 15
TGTGCCAGCAGACAGACCGGGCCTAAGGGCTACACCTTC CASRQTGPKGYTF TRBV28 - TRBJ1-2 - 13
TGTGCCAGCAGCCAAGATATAGGGGGTACTTACAATCAGCCCCAGCATTTT CASSQDIGGTYNQPQHF TRBV4-2 - TRBJ1-5 - 17
TGTGCCAGCAGCGTAACAGGGCAAGGCTACACCTTC CASSVTGQGYTF TRBV9 few TRBJ1-2 - 12
TGCGCCAGCAGCCAGGGTACGGGGCCCGGGGAAAACATTCAGTACTTC CASSQGTGPGENIQYF TRBV4-1 - TRBJ2-4 - 16
TGTGCCAGCAGTGCCGCAGGGTCCCAAGAGACCCAGTACTTC CASSAAGSQETQYF TRBV6-6 - TRBJ2-5 - 14
TGTGCCAGCAGCCAACTAGGGGCAACTAATGAAAAACTGTTTTTT CASSQLGATNEKLFF TRBV14 - TRBJ1-4 - 15
TGCAGTGCTAGTACAGGGGGTCAGCCCCAGCATTTT CSASTGGQPQHF TRBV20-1 - TRBJ1-5 TRBD1 12
TGTGCCAGCAGCTCACCGGGACAGGGAAATTCACCCCTCCACTTT CASSSPGQGNSPLHF TRBV7-2 - TRBJ1-6 TRBD1 15
TGTGCCAGCAGCTTAAGGCAGGGGGAGGTGTACACCTTC CASSLRQGEVYTF TRBV7-2 - TRBJ1-2 TRBD1 13
TGTGCCAGTAGTATTGTCGGGGCTAGCGGGAGTCGCGAGCAGTACTTC CASSIVGASGSREQYF TRBV19 - TRBJ2-7 TRBD2 16
TGTGCCTGGAGTTTGGGACATTCGACTGGGGAGCTGTTTTTT CAWSLGHSTGELFF TRBV30 - TRBJ2-2 - 14
TGTGCCAGCAGCACGGACCCTCGTAAGTACAATGAGCAGTTCTTC CASSTDPRKYNEQFF TRBV9 - TRBJ2-1 - 15